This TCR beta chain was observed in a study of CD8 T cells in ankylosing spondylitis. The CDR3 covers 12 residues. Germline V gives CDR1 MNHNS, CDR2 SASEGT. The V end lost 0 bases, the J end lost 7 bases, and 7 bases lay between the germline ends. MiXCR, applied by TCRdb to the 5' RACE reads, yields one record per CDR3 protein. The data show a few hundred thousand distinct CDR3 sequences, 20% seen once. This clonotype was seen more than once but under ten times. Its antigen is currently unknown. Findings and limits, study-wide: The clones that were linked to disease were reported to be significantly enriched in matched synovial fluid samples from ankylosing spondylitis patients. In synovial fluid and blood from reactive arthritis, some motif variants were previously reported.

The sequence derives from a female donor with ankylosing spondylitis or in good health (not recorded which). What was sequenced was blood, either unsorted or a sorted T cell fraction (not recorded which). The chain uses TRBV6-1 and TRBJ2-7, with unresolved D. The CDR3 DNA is TGTGCCAGCAGTGAAGCGGGTTCGGAGCAGTACTTC. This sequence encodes CASSEAGSEQYF.